These T cell receptor beta chains were read from a single sample in a study of T-cell reconstitution after alpha-beta-depleted transplantation in children. A single record per CDR3 protein comes from TCRdb applying MiXCR to the PCR reads. Among under 250,000 distinct CDR3 sequences listed, roughly 15% were seen once. Here the sequenced sample was PBMCs, mostly from graft donor cells, taken 360 days after TCRalphabeta/CD19-depleted stem cell transplant. These receptors were taken from a male patient aged 2-9 years who had a stem cell transplant for acute lymphoblastic leukemia, so the T cells may come from the graft donor. The CDR3 runs from the conserved cysteine through the conserved F or W. A D gene is named only where the DNA matches it firmly. Clone size is not always given. Where it is, it says once, few, many or a class for expanded clones.

>TRBV12-3/TRBV12-4|NA|few|TRBJ2-3
TGTGCCAGCAGTTCTCTTGGGGCCGCAGATACGCAGTATTTT
CASSSLGAADTQYF
>TRBV29-1|NA|few|TRBJ2-7
TGCAGCGTTGAAGACAGGATCTACGAGCAGTACTTC
CSVEDRIYEQYF
>TRBV2|NA|few|TRBJ1-1
TGTGCCAGCTGGGGGGATTGGGGCACTGAAGCTTTCTTT
CASWGDWGTEAFF
>TRBV10-1|TRBD2|NA|TRBJ2-3
TGCGCCAGCAGTGAGAGAGCGGGAGTCACAGATACGCAGTATTTT
CASSERAGVTDTQYF
>TRBV10-3|NA|many|TRBJ2-1
TGTGCCATCAGTCCCATTGGTGGCAGGGGGGGTAATGAGCAGTTCTTC
CAISPIGGRGGNEQFF
>TRBV7-9|NA|few|TRBJ1-2
TGTGCCATCCGAACGGAGGAGAATAACTATGGCTACACCTTC
CAIRTEENNYGYTF
>TRBV4-2|NA|NA|TRBJ2-2
TGTGCCAGCAGCCAAGATGCGGCCGGGGAGCTGTTTTTT
CASSQDAAGELFF
>TRBV12-3/TRBV12-4|NA|NA|TRBJ1-2
TGTGCCAGCACCCCAGGGGACTATGGCTACACCTTC
CASTPGDYGYTF
>TRBV29-1|NA|NA|TRBJ2-4
TGCAGCGCTTGTTCAGGGAAGTCGGGAAACATTCAGTACTTC
CSACSGKSGNIQYF
>TRBV7-2|NA|NA|TRBJ2-5
TGTGCCAGCAGCTTAGATCGGGCCAGGGTAGAGACCCAGTACTTC
CASSLDRARVETQYF
>TRBV9|NA|NA|TRBJ2-1
TGTGCCAGCAGCGTAGGGGCAGGTGATACCCTTTGCTTC
CASSVGAGDTLCF
>TRBV5-1|TRBD1|NA|TRBJ1-1
TGCGCCAGCGGATGGACAGGGGCAGAAGCTTTCTTT
CASGWTGAEAFF
>TRBV5-6|TRBD2|NA|TRBJ2-7
TGTGCCAGCAGCGATACGGGGGGGTCCTACGAGCAGTACTTC
CASSDTGGSYEQYF
>TRBV12-3/TRBV12-4|TRBD2|many|TRBJ2-7
TGTGCCAGCAGCTTAGCGGGAGGCTCCTACGAGCAGTACTTC
CASSLAGGSYEQYF
>TRBV6-2/TRBV6-3|NA|many|TRBJ2-5
TGTGCCAGCAGTTACGGCACCGACAAGTACTTC
CASSYGTDKYF
>TRBV20-1|NA|NA|TRBJ1-5
TGCAGTGCGAACCCAAGCATAGCAGGGATGGTTAATCAGCCCCAGCATTTT
CSANPSIAGMVNQPQHF
>TRBV6-2/TRBV6-3|TRBD2|few|TRBJ2-1
TGTGCCACCCTTGGTGGGGGGGAGAGCTCCTACAATGAGCAGTTCTTC
CATLGGGESSYNEQFF
>TRBV11-2|NA|NA|TRBJ2-3
TGTGCCAGCAGCACGAGGACATCTAGCACAGATACGCAGTATTTT
CASSTRTSSTDTQYF
>TRBV11-2|TRBD2|NA|TRBJ2-7
TGTGCCAGCAGCTTTCCTCTCGGGGGGGGGCTGCCCTACGAGCAGTACTTC
CASSFPLGGGLPYEQYF
>TRBV6-5|NA|few|TRBJ1-5
TGTGCCAGCAGTTCTTACTCGGGGGGCCCCAATCAGCCCCAGCATTTT
CASSSYSGGPNQPQHF